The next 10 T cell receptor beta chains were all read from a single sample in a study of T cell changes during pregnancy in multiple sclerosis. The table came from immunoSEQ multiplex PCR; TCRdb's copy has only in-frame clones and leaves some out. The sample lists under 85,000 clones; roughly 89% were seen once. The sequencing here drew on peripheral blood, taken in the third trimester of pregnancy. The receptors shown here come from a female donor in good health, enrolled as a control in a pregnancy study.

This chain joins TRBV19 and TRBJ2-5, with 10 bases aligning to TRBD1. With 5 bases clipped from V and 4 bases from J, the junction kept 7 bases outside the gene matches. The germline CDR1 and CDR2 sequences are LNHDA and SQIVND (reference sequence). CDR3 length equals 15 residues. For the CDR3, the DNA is TGTGCCAGTAGTCCGGGACAGGGGTTTGGAGAGACCCAGTACTTC. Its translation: CASSPGQGFGETQYF.

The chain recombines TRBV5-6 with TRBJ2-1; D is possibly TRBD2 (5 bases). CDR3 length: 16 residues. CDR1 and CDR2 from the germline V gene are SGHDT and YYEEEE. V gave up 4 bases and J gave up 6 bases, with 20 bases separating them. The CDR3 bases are TGTGCCAGCAGCCGAATCGAGCTAGCCATCGGCAATGAGCAGTTCTTC. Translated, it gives CASSRIELAIGNEQFF.

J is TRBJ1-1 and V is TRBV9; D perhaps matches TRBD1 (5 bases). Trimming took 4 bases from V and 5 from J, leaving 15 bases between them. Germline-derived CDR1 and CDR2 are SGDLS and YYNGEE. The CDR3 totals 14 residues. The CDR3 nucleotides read TGTGCCAGCAGCCCCGGGACTTTAGCAACTGAAGCTTTCTTT. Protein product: CASSPGTLATEAFF.

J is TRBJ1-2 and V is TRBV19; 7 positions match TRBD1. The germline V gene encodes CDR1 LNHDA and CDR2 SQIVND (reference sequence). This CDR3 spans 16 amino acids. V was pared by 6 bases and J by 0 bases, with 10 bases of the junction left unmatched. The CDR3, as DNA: TGTGCCAGTAGATCGCTGGGACAGAGTCCTAACTATGGCTACACCTTC. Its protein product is CASRSLGQSPNYGYTF. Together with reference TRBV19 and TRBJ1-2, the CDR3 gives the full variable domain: DGGITQSPKYLFRKEGQNVTLSCEQNLNHDAMYWYRQDPGQGLRLIYYSQIVNDFQKGDIAEGYSVSREKKESFPLTVTSAQKNPTAFYLCASRSLGQSPNYGYTFGSGTRLTVV.

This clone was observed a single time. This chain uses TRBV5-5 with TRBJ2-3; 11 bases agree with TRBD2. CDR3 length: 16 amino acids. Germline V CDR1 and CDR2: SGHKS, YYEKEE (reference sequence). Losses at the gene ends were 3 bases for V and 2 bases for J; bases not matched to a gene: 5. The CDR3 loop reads CASSSGTSGDTDTQYF. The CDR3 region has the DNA TGTGCCAGCAGCTCCGGGACTAGCGGAGACACAGATACGCAGTATTTT. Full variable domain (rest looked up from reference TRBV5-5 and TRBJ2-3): DAGVTQSPTHLIKTRGQQVTLRCSPISGHKSVSWYQQVLGQGPQFIFQYYEKEERGRGNFPDRFSARQFPNYSSELNVNALLLGDSALYLCASSSGTSGDTDTQYFGPGTRLTVL.

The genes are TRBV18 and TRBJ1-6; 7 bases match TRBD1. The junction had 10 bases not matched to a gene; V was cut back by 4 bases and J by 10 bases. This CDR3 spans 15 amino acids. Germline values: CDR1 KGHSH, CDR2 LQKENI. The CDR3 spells CASSQGQPRGSPLHF. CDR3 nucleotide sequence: TGTGCCAGCTCACAGGGACAGCCGAGGGGCTCACCCCTCCACTTT.

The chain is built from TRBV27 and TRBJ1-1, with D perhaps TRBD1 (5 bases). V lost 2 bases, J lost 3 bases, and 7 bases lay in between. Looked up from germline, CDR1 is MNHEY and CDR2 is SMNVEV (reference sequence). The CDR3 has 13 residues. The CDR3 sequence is CASSLGGDTEAFF. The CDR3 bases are TGTGCCAGCAGTTTAGGAGGGGACACTGAAGCTTTCTTT.

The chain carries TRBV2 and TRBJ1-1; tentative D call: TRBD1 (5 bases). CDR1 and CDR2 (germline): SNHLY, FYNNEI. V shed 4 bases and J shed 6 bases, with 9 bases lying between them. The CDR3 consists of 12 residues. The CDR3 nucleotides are TGTGCCAGCAGTGTGGACATATCTGAAGCTTTCTTT. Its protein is CASSVDISEAFF. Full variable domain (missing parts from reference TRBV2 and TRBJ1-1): EPEVTQTPSHQVTQMGQEVILRCVPISNHLYFYWYRQILGQKVEFLVSFYNNEISEKSEIFDDQFSVERPDGSNFTLKIRSTKLEDSAMYFCASSVDISEAFFGQGTRLTVV.

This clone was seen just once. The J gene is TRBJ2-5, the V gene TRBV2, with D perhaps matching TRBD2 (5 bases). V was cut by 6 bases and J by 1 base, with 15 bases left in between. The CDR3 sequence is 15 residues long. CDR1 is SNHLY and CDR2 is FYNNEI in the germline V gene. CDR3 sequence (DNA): TGTGCCAGCAGACGAGAGGGCGGACTCCAAGAGACCCAGTACTTC. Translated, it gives CASRREGGLQETQYF. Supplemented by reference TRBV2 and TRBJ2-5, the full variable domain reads EPEVTQTPSHQVTQMGQEVILRCVPISNHLYFYWYRQILGQKVEFLVSFYNNEISEKSEIFDDQFSVERPDGSNFTLKIRSTKLEDSAMYFCASRREGGLQETQYFGPGTRLLVL.

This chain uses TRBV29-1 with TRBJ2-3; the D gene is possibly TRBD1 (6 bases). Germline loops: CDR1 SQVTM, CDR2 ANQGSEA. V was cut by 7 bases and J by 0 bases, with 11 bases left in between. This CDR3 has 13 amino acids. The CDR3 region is CSAWTASTDTQYF. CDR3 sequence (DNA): TGCAGCGCTTGGACAGCTAGCACAGATACGCAGTATTTT.